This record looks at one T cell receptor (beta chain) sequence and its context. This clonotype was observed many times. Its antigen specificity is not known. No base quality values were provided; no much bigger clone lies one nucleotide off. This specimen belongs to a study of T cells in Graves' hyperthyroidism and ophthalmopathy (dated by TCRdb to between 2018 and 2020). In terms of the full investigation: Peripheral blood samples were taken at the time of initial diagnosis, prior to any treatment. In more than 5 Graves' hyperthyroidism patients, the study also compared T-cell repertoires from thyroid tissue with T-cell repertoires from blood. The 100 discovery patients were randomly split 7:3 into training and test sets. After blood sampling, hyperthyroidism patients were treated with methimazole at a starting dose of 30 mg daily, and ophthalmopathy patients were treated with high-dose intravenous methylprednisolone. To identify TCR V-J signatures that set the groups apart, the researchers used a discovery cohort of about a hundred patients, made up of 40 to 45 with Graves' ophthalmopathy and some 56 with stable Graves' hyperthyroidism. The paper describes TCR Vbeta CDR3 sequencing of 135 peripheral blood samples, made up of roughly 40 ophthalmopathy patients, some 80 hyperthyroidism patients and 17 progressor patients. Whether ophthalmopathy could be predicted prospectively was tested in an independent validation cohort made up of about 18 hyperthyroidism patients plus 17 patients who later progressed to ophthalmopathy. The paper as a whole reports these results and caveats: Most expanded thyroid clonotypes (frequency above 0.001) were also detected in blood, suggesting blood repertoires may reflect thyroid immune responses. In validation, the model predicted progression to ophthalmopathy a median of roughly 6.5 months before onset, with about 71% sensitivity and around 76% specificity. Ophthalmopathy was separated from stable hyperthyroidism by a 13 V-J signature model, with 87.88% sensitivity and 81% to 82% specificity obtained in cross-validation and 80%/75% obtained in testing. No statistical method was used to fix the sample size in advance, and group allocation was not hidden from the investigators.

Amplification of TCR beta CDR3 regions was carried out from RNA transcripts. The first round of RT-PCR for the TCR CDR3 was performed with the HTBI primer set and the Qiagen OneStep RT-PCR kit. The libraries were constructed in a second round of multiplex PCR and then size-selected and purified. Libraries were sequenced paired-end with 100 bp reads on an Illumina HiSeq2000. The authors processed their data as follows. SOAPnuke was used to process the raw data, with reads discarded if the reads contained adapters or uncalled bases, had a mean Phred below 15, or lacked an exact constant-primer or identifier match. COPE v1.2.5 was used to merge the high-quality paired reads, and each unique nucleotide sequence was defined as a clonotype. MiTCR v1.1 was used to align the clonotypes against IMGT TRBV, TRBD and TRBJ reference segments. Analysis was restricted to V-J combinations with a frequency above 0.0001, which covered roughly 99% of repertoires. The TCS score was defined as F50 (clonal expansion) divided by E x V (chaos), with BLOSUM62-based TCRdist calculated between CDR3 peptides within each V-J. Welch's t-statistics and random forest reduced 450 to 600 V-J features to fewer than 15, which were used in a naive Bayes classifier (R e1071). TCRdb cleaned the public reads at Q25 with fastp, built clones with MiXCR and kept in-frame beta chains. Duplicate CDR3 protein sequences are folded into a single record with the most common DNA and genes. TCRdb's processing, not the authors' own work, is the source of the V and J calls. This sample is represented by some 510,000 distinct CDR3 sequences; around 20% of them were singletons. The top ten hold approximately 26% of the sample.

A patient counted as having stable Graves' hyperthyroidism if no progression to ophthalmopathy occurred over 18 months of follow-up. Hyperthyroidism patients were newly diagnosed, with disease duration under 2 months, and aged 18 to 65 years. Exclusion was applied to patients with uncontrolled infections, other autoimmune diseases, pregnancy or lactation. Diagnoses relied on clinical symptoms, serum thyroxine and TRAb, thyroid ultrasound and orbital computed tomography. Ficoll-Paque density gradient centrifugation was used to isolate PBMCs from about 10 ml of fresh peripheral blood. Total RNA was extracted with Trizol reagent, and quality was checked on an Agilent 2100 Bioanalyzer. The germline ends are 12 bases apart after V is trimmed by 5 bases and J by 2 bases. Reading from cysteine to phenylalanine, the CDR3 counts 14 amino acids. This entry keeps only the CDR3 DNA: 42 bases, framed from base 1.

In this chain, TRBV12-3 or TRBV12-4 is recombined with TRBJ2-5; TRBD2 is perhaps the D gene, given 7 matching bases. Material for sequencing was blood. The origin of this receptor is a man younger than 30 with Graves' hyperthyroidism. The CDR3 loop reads CASSRGAGQETQYF. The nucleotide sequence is TGTGCCAGCAGTCGGGGGGCTGGTCAAGAGACCCAGTACTTC.